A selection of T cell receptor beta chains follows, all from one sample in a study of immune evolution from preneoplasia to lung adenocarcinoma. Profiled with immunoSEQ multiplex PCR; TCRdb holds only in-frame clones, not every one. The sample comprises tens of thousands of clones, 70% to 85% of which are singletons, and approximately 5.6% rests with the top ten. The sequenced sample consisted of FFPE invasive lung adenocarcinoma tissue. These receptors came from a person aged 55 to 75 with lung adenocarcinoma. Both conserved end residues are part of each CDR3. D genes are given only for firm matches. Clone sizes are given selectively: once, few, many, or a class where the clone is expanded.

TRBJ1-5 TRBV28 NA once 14 TGTGCCAGCAGTTTAGGGCGGATGAATCAGCCCCAGCATTTT CASSLGRMNQPQHF
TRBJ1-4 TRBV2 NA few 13 TGTGCCAGCACCAGGGACTTTAATGAAAAACTGTTTTTT CASTRDFNEKLFF
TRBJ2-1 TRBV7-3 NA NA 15 TGTGCCAGCAGCGAAAAGCGCTCGGACGCGAGTGAGCAGTTCTTC CASSEKRSDASEQFF
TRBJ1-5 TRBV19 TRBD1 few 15 TGTGCCAGTAGTAGGGGACAGATCATCCTTCAGCCCCAGCATTTT CASSRGQIILQPQHF
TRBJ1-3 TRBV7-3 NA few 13 TGTGCCAGCAGCCTCCTGGCTGACGGCGCCATATATTTT CASSLLADGAIYF
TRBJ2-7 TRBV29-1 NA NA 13 TGCAGCGTTGTCGAAGGTTATGGACACGAGCAGTACTTC CSVVEGYGHEQYF
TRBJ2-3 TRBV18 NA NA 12 TGTGCCAGCTCACCTACAGGAGATACGCAGTATTTT CASSPTGDTQYF
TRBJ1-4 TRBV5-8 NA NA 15 TGTGCCAGCAGCACCCCGACAGAGATTAATGAAAAACTGTTTTTT CASSTPTEINEKLFF
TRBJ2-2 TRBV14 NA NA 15 TGTGCCAGCAGCCAAGATAGGCTTAACACCGGGGAGCTGTTTTTT CASSQDRLNTGELFF
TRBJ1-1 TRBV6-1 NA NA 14 TGTGCCAGCAGTGAGCAGGGAGAGAACACTGAAGCTTTCTTT CASSEQGENTEAFF
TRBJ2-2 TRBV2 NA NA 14 TGTGCCAGCAGTAAAGCGGGCTACACCGGGGAGCTGTTTTTT CASSKAGYTGELFF
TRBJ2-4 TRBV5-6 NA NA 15 TGTGCCAGCAGCTTGTTAAGGCAAATCCCAAACATTCAGTACTTC CASSLLRQIPNIQYF
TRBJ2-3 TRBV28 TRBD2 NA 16 TGTGCCAGCAGTCCCGCTGGCGGGAGGGCGGGAGATACGCAGTATTTT CASSPAGGRAGDTQYF
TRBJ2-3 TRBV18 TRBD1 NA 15 TGTGCCAGCTCACGCATCCGGGACAGGGGTGATACGCAGTATTTT CASSRIRDRGDTQYF
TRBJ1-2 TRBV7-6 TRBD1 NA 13 TGTGCCAGCAGCCCCGGGACAGGGGTTGGCTACACCTTC CASSPGTGVGYTF
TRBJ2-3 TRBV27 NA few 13 TGTGCCAGCAGTTTATTTCCAACAGATACGCAGTATTTT CASSLFPTDTQYF
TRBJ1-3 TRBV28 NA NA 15 TGTGCCAGCAGTCGTAGGGCCGTGGCTGGAAACACCATATATTTT CASSRRAVAGNTIYF
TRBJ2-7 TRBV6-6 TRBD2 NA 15 TGTGCCAGCAGTGACCGCAAGGGAGGGCAGGACGAGCAGTACTTC CASSDRKGGQDEQYF